This note documents a single T cell receptor beta chain sequence. Its antigen is as yet unknown. The sample comes from a study of cytomegalovirus exposure and HLA in healthy donors. General study points: The study flagged 150 to 200 TCR beta chains as cytomegalovirus-associated.

The PCR was carried out with 60 Vbeta primers and 13 Jbeta primers. The protocol was immunoSEQ multiplex PCR, while the TCRdb copy is restricted to in-frame clones and leaves out a portion. The data contain 100,000 or so clones, roughly four fifths of them singletons. Every donor was a healthy person donating bone marrow. The sequence was collected from a man aged 25-40 years in good health and CMV-seropositive. Input material: PBMCs.

CDR3 residues: CASSHSDSRTSYEQYF. Written as DNA, the CDR3 is TGTGCCAGCAGCCATTCGGACAGCAGGACTTCCTACGAGCAGTACTTC. The V gene is TRBV5-4, the J gene TRBJ2-7; D might be TRBD1 (6 bases). The CDR3 sequence is 16 residues long. The V and J ends lost 4 bases and 1 base respectively, with 18 bases between them. Germline V gene lookup returns CDR1 SGHNT and CDR2 YYREEE (reference sequence).